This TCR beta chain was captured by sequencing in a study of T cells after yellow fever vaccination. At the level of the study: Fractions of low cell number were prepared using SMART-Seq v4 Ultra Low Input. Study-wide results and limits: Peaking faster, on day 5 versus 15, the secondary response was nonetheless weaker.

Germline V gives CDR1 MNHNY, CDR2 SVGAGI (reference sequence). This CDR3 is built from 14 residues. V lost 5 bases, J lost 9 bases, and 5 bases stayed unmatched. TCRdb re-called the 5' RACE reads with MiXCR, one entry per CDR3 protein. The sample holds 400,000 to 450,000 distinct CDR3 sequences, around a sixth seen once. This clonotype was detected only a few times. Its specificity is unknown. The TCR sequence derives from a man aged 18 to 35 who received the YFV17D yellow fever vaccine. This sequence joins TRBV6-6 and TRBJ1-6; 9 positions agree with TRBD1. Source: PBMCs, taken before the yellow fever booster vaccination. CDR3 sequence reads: CASSPRQGGSPLHF. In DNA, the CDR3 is TGTGCCAGCAGTCCTCGACAGGGGGGTTCACCCCTCCACTTT.